Sequencing of this T cell receptor (beta chain) was carried out in a study of CD8+ T cells in alopecia areata. cDNA serving as the sequencing template came from extracted, reverse transcribed RNA. Produced via immunoSEQ multiplex PCR; TCRdb's table is partial and in-frame only. The sample lists about 120,000 clones, over 60% occurring once. Treatment reported: oral pan-JAK inhibitor, 5-10 mg twice daily. The V end lost 3 bases, the J end lost 4 bases, and 14 bases lay between the germline ends. The CDR3 sequence is 16 residues long. Germline CDR1 and CDR2: SGHRS and YFSETQ. This clone has only one observation. Antigen specificity is unknown. General study results and limits: Tofacitinib significantly reduced both scalp clonality and expanded CD8+ clones among the top 100.

The chain is built from TRBV5-1 and TRBJ2-6; D gene unclear. This material consisted of CD4+ T cells sorted from blood, taken at week 4, from a patient treated with tofacitinib. The sequence came from a human donor with alopecia areata. DNA of the CDR3: TGCGCCAGCAGCTGGGCAGGCCCTAACGGGGCCAACGTCCTGACTTTC. This translates into CASSWAGPNGANVLTF.